Listed below are T cell receptor beta chains from one sample, sequenced in a study of cytomegalovirus exposure and HLA in healthy donors. The protocol was immunoSEQ multiplex PCR, while the TCRdb copy is restricted to in-frame clones and leaves out a portion. The table records about 150,000 clones, more than 65% of them present only once. The sequenced sample consisted of PBMCs. All receptors come from a man between 50 and 59 years old in good health and CMV-seropositive. The CDR3 runs from the conserved cysteine through the conserved F or W. Each record gives: CDR3 length, clone size, J gene, V gene, D gene, CDR3 DNA, CDR3 protein. The D gene is left open where the match is weak. Size tells how often a clone was seen (once, few, many) or the class of an expanded clone, and some rows leave it out.

cdr3_length: 15
clone_size: -
j_call: TRBJ2-3
v_call: TRBV5-1
d_call: -
cdr3_nt: TGCGCCAGCAGCTTGGCGGGTTCTAGCACAGATACGCAGTATTTT
cdr3_aa: CASSLAGSSTDTQYF

cdr3_length: 16
clone_size: -
j_call: TRBJ2-2
v_call: TRBV7-6
d_call: TRBD1
cdr3_nt: TGTGCCAGCACCACAGGGGGCCGGTCGGGCACCGGGGAGCTGTTTTTT
cdr3_aa: CASTTGGRSGTGELFF

cdr3_length: 15
clone_size: few
j_call: TRBJ2-7
v_call: TRBV21-1
d_call: -
cdr3_nt: TGTGCCAGCAGCAAAGCGCAGGGCACGGACTACGAGCAGTACTTC
cdr3_aa: CASSKAQGTDYEQYF

cdr3_length: 17
clone_size: -
j_call: TRBJ2-6
v_call: TRBV4-2
d_call: -
cdr3_nt: TGTGCCAGCAGCCAAGATGGCGACAACTCTGGGGCCAACGTCCTGACTTTC
cdr3_aa: CASSQDGDNSGANVLTF

cdr3_length: 18
clone_size: -
j_call: TRBJ2-3
v_call: TRBV28
d_call: -
cdr3_nt: TGTGCCAGCAGACAACAACTTGGGGGAGGAGGGAACTCAGATACGCAGTATTTT
cdr3_aa: CASRQQLGGGGNSDTQYF

cdr3_length: 15
clone_size: -
j_call: TRBJ2-5
v_call: TRBV5-8
d_call: TRBD1
cdr3_nt: TGTGCCAGCAGCCTTGGACAGGATCACCAAGAGACCCAGTACTTC
cdr3_aa: CASSLGQDHQETQYF

cdr3_length: 14
clone_size: -
j_call: TRBJ1-1
v_call: TRBV5-1
d_call: -
cdr3_nt: TGCGCCAGCAGCTTGCGGCAGGGGTCGCCTGAAGCTTTCTTT
cdr3_aa: CASSLRQGSPEAFF

cdr3_length: 14
clone_size: -
j_call: TRBJ1-1
v_call: TRBV19
d_call: -
cdr3_nt: TGTGCCAGTACCTCACAGGGAAGGGTCACTGAAGCTTTCTTT
cdr3_aa: CASTSQGRVTEAFF

cdr3_length: 14
clone_size: -
j_call: TRBJ2-7
v_call: TRBV7-8
d_call: -
cdr3_nt: TGTGCCAGCAGCTTATCCTCGGGAGCCTACGAGCAGTACTTC
cdr3_aa: CASSLSSGAYEQYF

cdr3_length: 15
clone_size: -
j_call: TRBJ2-1
v_call: TRBV6-6
d_call: -
cdr3_nt: TGTGCCAGCAGTTACTCAGGTTCAGGTAACAATGAGCAGTTCTTC
cdr3_aa: CASSYSGSGNNEQFF